A single sample is the source of the 9 T cell receptor beta chains below, sequenced in a study of OX40 agonist ivuxolimab in advanced cancers. The assay was immunoSEQ multiplex PCR, and TCRdb's table has in-frame clones only and misses some. The table has some 83,000 clones, about 89% seen once; the top ten hold around 0.78%. The sample here was CD4+ or CD8+ T cells sorted from blood, taken in a trial of the OX40 agonist ivuxolimab. The receptors shown here come from an adult with an advanced solid tumor such as melanoma, head and neck, liver or kidney cancer.

The rearrangement joins TRBV29-1 to TRBJ1-2; D gene uncertain. The V gene lost 0 bases and the J gene lost 6 bases, with 14 bases spanning the gap. This CDR3 is built from 14 residues. Germline V gene data show CDR1 as SQVTM and CDR2 as ANQGSEA. CDR3 amino acids: CSVEDIRRKDGYTF. The CDR3 DNA follows: TGCAGCGTTGAAGATATTCGGAGGAAGGATGGCTACACCTTC.

V gene TRBV11-3 combines with J gene TRBJ2-3; 9 bases fit TRBD2. The CDR3 length is 15 residues. Losses at the gene ends were 3 bases for V and 5 bases for J; bases not matched to a gene: 6. Germline V lookup: CDR1 SGHNT, CDR2 YENEEA. The CDR3 nucleotides are TGTGCCAGCAGCTTGGGCGGGGGGGCCTTAGATACGCAGTATTTT. Its translation is CASSLGGGALDTQYF.

This clone was recorded a few times. The rearrangement links TRBV7-2 to TRBJ1-2; tentatively, D is TRBD1 (5 bases). Germline V gives CDR1 SGHTA, CDR2 FQGNSA. This CDR3 region has 13 residues. The V end was cut by 6 bases, the J end by 1 base, with 9 bases between. The CDR3 DNA follows: TGTGCCAGCAGTTCGGACAATAACTATGGCTACACCTTC. Translating gives CASSSDNNYGYTF. Drawing the rest from reference TRBV7-2 and TRBJ1-2, the complete variable domain is GAGVSQSPSNKVTEKGKDVELRCDPISGHTALYWYRQSLGQGLEFLIYFQGNSAPDKSGLPSDRFSAERTGGSVSTLTIQRTQQEDSAVYLCASSSDNNYGYTFGSGTRLTVV.

V usage is TRBV29-1 and J usage is TRBJ1-1; TRBD1 is a possible D gene (6 bases). The germline V gene has CDR1 SQVTM and CDR2 ANQGSEA. This CDR3 comprises 13 residues. The V gene lost 6 bases and the J gene lost 3 bases, with 14 bases spanning the gap. CDR3 DNA: TGCAGCGTAGATCGGGGGGCGGACACTGAAGCTTTCTTT. It yields the protein CSVDRGADTEAFF.

The CDR3 nucleotides are TGTGCCAGCAGCTTGTTAGGGGGGAAGGGCTACGAGCAGTACTTC. Amino acid sequence: CASSLLGGKGYEQYF. This chain joins TRBV5-4 and TRBJ2-7; perhaps D is TRBD1 or TRBD2 (6 bases each). Germline V lookup: CDR1 SGHNT, CDR2 YYREEE (reference sequence). V was pared by 1 base and J by 3 bases, with 14 bases between. The CDR3 spans 15 residues.

The chain employs TRBV9 and TRBJ2-5; a possible D gene is TRBD1 (6 bases). Between the trimmed V and J ends, which lost 3 bases and 5 bases, there was a span of 11 bases. Looked up from germline, CDR1 is SGDLS and CDR2 is YYNGEE. The CDR3 totals 13 residues. CDR3 loop: CASSDQGLETQYF. In DNA, the CDR3 is TGTGCCAGCAGCGATCAGGGGCTCGAGACCCAGTACTTC.

The chain carries TRBV11-3 and TRBJ2-7; no firm D call. Germline CDR1 SGHNT, CDR2 YENEEA. The CDR3 consists of 14 residues. The ends were cut back, 5 bases at V and 5 bases at J, with 16 bases in the middle. The CDR3 DNA sequence: TGTGCCAGCAGCCAAATCCCGGGCACTAACGAGCAGTACTTC. It yields the protein CASSQIPGTNEQYF. The full variable domain, rest sourced from reference TRBV11-3 and TRBJ2-7, is EAGVVQSPRYKIIEKKQPVAFWCNPISGHNTLYWYLQNLGQGPELLIRYENEEAVDDSQLPKDRFSAERLKGVDSTLKIQPAELGDSAVYLCASSQIPGTNEQYFGPGTRLTVT.

The chain uses TRBV18 and TRBJ1-6; D uncertain. Germline CDR1 KGHSH, CDR2 LQKENI. CDR3 length equals 14 residues. Between the trimmed V and J ends, which lost 2 bases and 10 bases, there was a span of 12 bases. In DNA form, the CDR3 reads TGTGCCAGCTCACCAAAGGATTTGAGCTCACCCCTCCACTTT. This sequence encodes CASSPKDLSSPLHF.

This clone was counted once. The J gene is TRBJ2-3, the V gene TRBV7-2; 8 bases match TRBD2. The junction had 11 bases not matched to a gene; V was cut back by 7 bases and J by 5 bases. Germline values: CDR1 SGHTA, CDR2 FQGNSA. This CDR3 is 15 amino acids long. DNA for the CDR3: TGTGCCAGCACCCTAGGGCGGCGGGGGGAAGATACGCAGTATTTT. It encodes CASTLGRRGEDTQYF.